The entry below gives a single T cell receptor beta chain sequence along with its context. What it binds is unknown. Primers included in the PCR were 60 Vbeta and 13 Jbeta primers. Original processing notes: Later work found about 80 million unique TCR beta chains, with roughly 11 million shared. Assay: immunoSEQ multiplex PCR; the TCRdb copy retains only in-frame clones and omits some. V, J and clone size are those of that table, while D and trimming were read from the DNA. Here the sample spans tens of thousands of clones, approximately 64% being singletons. The data originate from a study of cytomegalovirus exposure and HLA in healthy donors. Overall study results and limits: Rates of TCR association differed by HLA locus in a later analysis, with DRB1 highest and HLA-C lowest. According to an earlier analysis, most TCR beta V segments yielded productive rearrangements about 87% or about 30% of the time.

Germline V gives CDR1 SGHNT, CDR2 YYREEE (reference sequence). The CDR3 runs to 18 residues. V was shortened by 2 bases and J by 0 bases, with 20 bases between the two germline ends. V usage is TRBV5-4 and J usage is TRBJ1-1; tentatively, D is TRBD1 (5 bases). This clonotype originated in a woman aged 50 to 60 in good health and CMV-seropositive. Sequenced sample: PBMCs. The CDR3 reads CASSLNMIKGTLNTEAFF. CDR3 nucleotide sequence: TGTGCCAGCAGCTTAAATATGATCAAGGGGACTTTGAACACTGAAGCTTTCTTT.